A selection of T cell receptor beta chains follows, all from one sample in a study of naive and memory T cell subsets. Via MiXCR, TCRdb re-called the UMI-ligation and nested PCR reads, giving one row per CDR3 protein. The sample contains fewer than 35,000 distinct CDR3 sequences, about 6.2% of which appear only once. This material consisted of skin, taken from a tuberculin skin test site. These receptors all stem from an adult in good health. CDR3s include the opening cysteine and the closing phenylalanine or tryptophan. D genes are given only for firm matches. Part of the rows lack a size; the others show once, few, many or a class for expanded clones.

v_gene,abundance,d_gene,j_gene,CDR3aa,CDR3nt
TRBV2,-,-,TRBJ2-5,CASQLTLTGPGLKETQYF,TGTGCCAGCCAATTGACCTTAACAGGGCCGGGGTTGAAAGAGACCCAGTACTTC
TRBV6-5,few,-,TRBJ2-3,CASSWGAGATDTQYF,TGTGCCAGCAGTTGGGGGGCGGGGGCCACAGATACGCAGTATTTT
TRBV6-5,-,-,TRBJ2-3,CASSYSTRGWSDTQYF,TGTGCCAGCAGTTACTCGACCCGTGGGTGGTCAGATACGCAGTATTTT
TRBV24-1,many,-,TRBJ2-3,CATSETSTDTQYF,TGTGCCACCAGTGAGACTAGCACAGATACGCAGTATTTT
TRBV6-5,-,TRBD2,TRBJ2-2,CASTLGGIGGELFF,TGTGCCAGCACTCTGGGGGGGATTGGCGGGGAGCTGTTTTTT
TRBV3-1,many,-,TRBJ2-7,CASSQWGAIYEQYF,TGTGCCAGCAGCCAATGGGGAGCCATCTACGAGCAGTACTTC
TRBV3-1,many,TRBD2,TRBJ2-7,CASSQDPAGSYEQYF,TGTGCCAGCAGCCAAGATCCAGCGGGGTCCTACGAGCAGTACTTC
TRBV7-6,many,-,TRBJ1-1,CASSLRGHREAFF,TGTGCCAGCAGCTTACGCGGCCACAGGGAAGCTTTCTTT
TRBV20-1,many,-,TRBJ2-3,CSADSGDFADTQYF,TGCAGTGCTGACTCCGGGGACTTCGCAGATACGCAGTATTTT
TRBV21-1,many,-,TRBJ1-6,CASSKLAGADYNSPLHF,TGTGCCAGCAGCAAACTGGCAGGGGCGGACTATAATTCACCCCTCCACTTT
TRBV7-8,many,TRBD2,TRBJ2-5,CASSLWGLAGVTYQETQYF,TGTGCCAGCAGCTTATGGGGACTAGCGGGGGTTACGTACCAAGAGACCCAGTACTTC
TRBV7-9,many,TRBD2,TRBJ2-3,CASSLPSIVLAETTDTQYF,TGTGCCAGCAGCTTGCCCTCCATCGTACTAGCGGAGACCACAGATACGCAGTATTTT
TRBV27,-,-,TRBJ1-1,CASSSRGLESIEAFF,TGTGCCAGCAGCTCACGAGGGCTAGAAAGTATTGAAGCTTTCTTT
TRBV5-4,many,TRBD1,TRBJ2-7,CASSYSDRAYEQYF,TGTGCCAGCAGCTATTCGGACAGGGCCTACGAGCAGTACTTC
TRBV20-1,many,-,TRBJ2-7,CSASRGGRDEQYF,TGCAGTGCTAGTCGAGGGGGGAGGGACGAGCAGTACTTC
TRBV6-4,many,TRBD1,TRBJ2-3,CASSDTTGATDTQYF,TGTGCCAGCAGTGACACCACAGGGGCCACAGATACGCAGTATTTT
TRBV5-1,few,-,TRBJ1-1,CASSLAVGPQAEAFF,TGCGCCAGCAGCTTGGCCGTGGGACCCCAGGCTGAAGCTTTCTTT
TRBV29-1,many,-,TRBJ1-2,CSSRAGTTSLSGYTF,TGCAGCTCCCGCGCCGGGACCACTTCCTTATCAGGCTACACCTTC